This T cell receptor (beta chain) was documented in a study of beta chain features in type 1 diabetes. With regard to this clone: Antigen unknown.

By way of CD45RO/CCR7/CD25/CD127/CD95/CD27, the CD4+ regulatory, stem cell-like memory, central memory and naive cells were sorted. Broader study findings: Whether HLA type influences TCRB rearrangement remained unresolved here. A closer apparent resemblance between naive, central memory and Treg TCRB repertoires was seen in patients than in healthy donors. Moderate but significant shortening of TCRB CDR3s was recorded in all four CD4+ subsets from Type 1 diabetes patients. Any PCR bias toward short templates would affect both groups alike.

This CDR3 has 15 residues. CDR1 SNHLY and CDR2 FYNNEI come from the germline V gene. V gave up 4 bases and J gave up 10 bases, with 17 bases separating them. Every isolated RNA sample was fully reverse transcribed, so sequencing captured expressed TCRB transcripts. Clones were sequenced by immunoSEQ multiplex PCR, and TCRdb holds only the in-frame ones, with some missing. This table holds around 130,000 clones, 16% found once. This rearrangement joins TRBV2 to TRBJ1-6; weak D call: TRBD1 (5 bases). Sequencing was performed on central memory CD4+ T cells from blood. The receptor's source is a man in his thirties or forties with type 1 diabetes. The CDR3 nucleotides read TGTGCCAGCAGTGGAACAGGCGGCGCAGGGTCACCCCTCCACTTT. Translation gives CASSGTGGAGSPLHF.